This record looks at one T cell receptor (beta chain) sequence and its context. Its specificity is unknown. This table comes from immunoSEQ multiplex PCR, and its TCRdb copy is limited to in-frame clones, with some not included. The sample yields 100,000 to 120,000 clones, 88% seen once. This sample is part of a study of cytomegalovirus exposure and HLA in healthy donors. Broader study findings: Some TCR beta chains (roughly 160 of them) were listed as cytomegalovirus-associated.

This sequence originates from a woman in her 30s in good health and CMV-seropositive. The specimen was PBMCs.

CDR3 DNA sequence: TGCGCCAGCAGCCAAGATGGGGGTAATTGGCGGGGGGCGGCAGATACGCAGTATTTT. Amino acid sequence: CASSQDGGNWRGAADTQYF. J is TRBJ2-3 and V is TRBV4-3; 8 bases agree with TRBD2. Germline CDR1 LGHNA, CDR2 YSLEER. CDR3 length: 19 amino acids. Trimming took 0 bases from V and 4 from J; bases not matched to a gene: 15.